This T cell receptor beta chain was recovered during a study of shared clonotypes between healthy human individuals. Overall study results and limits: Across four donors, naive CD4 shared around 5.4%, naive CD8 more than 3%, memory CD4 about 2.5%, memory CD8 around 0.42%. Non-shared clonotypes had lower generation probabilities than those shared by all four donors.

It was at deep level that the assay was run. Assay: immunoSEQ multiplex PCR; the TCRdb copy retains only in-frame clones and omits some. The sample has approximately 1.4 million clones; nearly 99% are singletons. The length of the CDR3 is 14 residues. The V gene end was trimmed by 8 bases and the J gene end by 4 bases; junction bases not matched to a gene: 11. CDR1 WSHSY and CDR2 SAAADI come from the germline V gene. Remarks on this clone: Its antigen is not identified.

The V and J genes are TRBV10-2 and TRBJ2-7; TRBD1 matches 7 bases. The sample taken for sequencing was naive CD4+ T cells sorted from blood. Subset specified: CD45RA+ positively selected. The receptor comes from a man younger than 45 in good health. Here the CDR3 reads CASVRPGQFYEQYF. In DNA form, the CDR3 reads TGCGCCAGCGTCCGTCCGGGACAGTTTTACGAGCAGTACTTC.